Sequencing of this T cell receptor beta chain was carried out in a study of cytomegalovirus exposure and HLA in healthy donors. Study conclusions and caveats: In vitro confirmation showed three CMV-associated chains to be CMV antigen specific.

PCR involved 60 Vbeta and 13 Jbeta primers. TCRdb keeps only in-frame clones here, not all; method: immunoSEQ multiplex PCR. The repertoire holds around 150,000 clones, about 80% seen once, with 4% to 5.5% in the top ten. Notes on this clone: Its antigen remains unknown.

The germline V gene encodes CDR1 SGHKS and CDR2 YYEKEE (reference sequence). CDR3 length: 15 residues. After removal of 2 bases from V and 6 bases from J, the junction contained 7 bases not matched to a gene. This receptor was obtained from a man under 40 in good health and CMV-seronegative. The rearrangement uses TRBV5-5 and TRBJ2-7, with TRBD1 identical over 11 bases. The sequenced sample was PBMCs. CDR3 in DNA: TGTGCCAGCAGCTTCGATCCGGGACAGGGGGGCGAGCAGTACTTC. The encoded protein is CASSFDPGQGGEQYF.